The clone carrying this T cell receptor (beta chain) occurred a few times. This entry comes from a study of CD8+ T cells in alopecia areata. TCR sequencing used cDNA made by reverse transcription of extracted RNA. Profiled with immunoSEQ multiplex PCR; TCRdb holds only in-frame clones, not every one. The table records around 70,000 clones, around 30% of them present only once. Treatment indicated: oral pan-JAK inhibitor, 5-10 mg twice daily. The J segment lost 7 bases and the V segment lost 5 bases, leaving 11 bases of the junction unmatched. The CDR3 sequence is 15 residues long. In germline, CDR1 is SEHNR, CDR2 FQNEAQ (reference sequence).

The chain combines TRBV7-9 with TRBJ2-5; 9 positions match TRBD1. The specimen was CD8+ T cells sorted from blood, collected at week 4, from a patient treated with tofacitinib. The sequence was obtained from a human donor with alopecia areata. The CDR3 sequence is CASSARTGDSGTQYF. The CDR3, as DNA: TGTGCCAGCAGCGCCCGGACAGGGGATTCGGGGACCCAGTACTTC.